This T cell receptor beta chain was identified during a study of cytomegalovirus exposure and HLA in healthy donors (TCRdb year 2017). Study-wide context: In an earlier analysis of several hundred of the donors, 250 to 350 Gb of sequence data and 90 million to 130 million unique TCR beta sequences from roughly 180 million T cells were reported. Roughly 5 DR-DQ haplotypes were handled as single units for association and clustering because linkage in the cohort was strong. Using immunosequencing, the study profiled T cell repertoires from 640 or so subjects and related those repertoires to cytomegalovirus serostatus. HLA typing covered class I and class II loci at four-digit resolution. An early release that covered around 590 HLA-typed donors contained approximately 300 gigabases of sequencing data and around 85 million unique TCR sequences. In an earlier analysis of around 540 of the donors, high-throughput TCR beta sequencing was used to judge whether each TCR beta V gene segment behaved as functional or pseudogenic. The aim of the study was to test whether cataloging public T cell receptors could identify signatures of past pathogen exposure. To predict cytomegalovirus infection status, the study brought together high-throughput TCR immunosequencing, statistical association of individual TCRs with disease status, and machine learning. Every repertoire in the discovery cohort had been generated on one and the same sequencing platform. Genome-wide SNP genotypes for about three fifths of the roughly 670 donors were used in a later genetic analysis, which treated that subset as a discovery cohort. To study patterns of TCR occurrence, a later analysis re-analyzed previously published TCR beta repertoires from 600 to 750 donors and added high-resolution HLA genotyping. Typing coverage differed by locus: A, B, C, DRB1 and DQB1 were typed in roughly 620-630 donors, DQA1 in 500 to 550, DPA1 in some 570, and DPB1 in 472. Of the roughly 400 genotyped donors, approximately 80% were placed in the genetic ancestry cluster associated with self-reported Caucasian donors. Donor age, sex, ethnicity and CMV serostatus were compiled together with the repertoire data. The later analysis used no new phenotypic data to find candidate immune exposures, relying instead on TCR beta sequences and their occurrence across donors. A separate validation cohort of roughly 130 different subjects was used in addition to the 666-subject first cohort. Among around 400 genotyped donors of the cohort, an average of approximately 240,000 unique TCR beta nucleotide sequences was sequenced per donor, of which about 18% were non-productive. General conclusions and limits of the study: Because counts were too low, about 17 rarely observed V segments, including chromosome 9 orphons, were excluded from the earlier analysis of about 500 of the donors. The classifier was reported to diagnose cytomegalovirus status with high specificity and sensitivity in both the original cohort and the validation cohort. Correlated functional status among segregating V segments might reflect linkage disequilibrium, but an unknown experimental factor could not be ruled out. Immune exposure information for the cohort was limited to CMV serostatus. Because HLA typing was missing for some donors at each locus, association tests included only the typed subset. It was suggested by the authors that the approach could potentially be generalized to other disease states and immunological phenotypes. Roughly uniform sequencing depth across donors was assumed in presence/absence analyses, although this assumption may not hold. A later analysis associated some 17,000 TCR beta sequences with specific HLA alleles at a false discovery rate of 0.05. According to a later analysis, parvovirus B19, influenza, CMV and Epstein-Barr virus appeared linked to several top co-occurrence clusters. The sequencing pipeline was judged likely to have produced a cluster of highly shared sequence variants as a technical artifact. This cohort had only TCR beta chains sequenced, and the lack of alpha or paired-chain data limited which features could be detected. Three of the identified cytomegalovirus-associated TCR beta chains were confirmed in vitro to be specific for cytomegalovirus antigens. An earlier analysis of some 590 of the donors showed that most TCR beta V segments appeared in productive rearrangements either about 87% or about 30% of the time, which broadly matched IMGT annotations. A further reported finding was that TCR beta sequences accurately predicted the HLA-A and HLA-B alleles for most subjects in the first cohort. The study gave a list of about 160 TCR beta chains associated with cytomegalovirus. V-gene and J-gene trimming of TCR beta chains was associated with a missense DCLRE1C variant in a later genetic analysis, and the association was replicated in an independent cohort. While some public TCRs were present in many individuals, most TCR sequences turned up only very rarely across donors. Because the 87-base-pair reads could not distinguish some IMGT-functional V segments, including TRBV6-2 and TRBV6-3, those segments were excluded. A later analysis found that most CMV-associated TCR beta chains appeared HLA-restricted, with HLA associations seemingly driven largely by CMV exposure. In a later analysis, the rate of TCR association differed among HLA loci, with DRB1 alleles having the most associated TCRs and HLA-C alleles having the fewest. In a later analysis, HLA-associated TCR beta chains were found to be more clonally expanded and to have lower generation probabilities than equally common non-associated chains. In a later genetic analysis, fewer N-insertions in productive TCRs were reported among donors in an Asian-associated ancestry cluster than the roughly 640-donor mean. When HLA alleles, especially DR and DQ, strongly co-occurred, attributing TCR associations to individual alleles was difficult.

The method was the immunoSEQ multiplex PCR assay. A mixture of 60 forward primers for TCR Vbeta segments and 13 reverse primers for TCR Jbeta segments was used in the multiplex PCR. The CDR3 region of rearranged TCR beta genes was amplified from genomic DNA with a multiplex PCR assay. On the Illumina HiSeq System, the amplified TCR beta libraries were sequenced as 87-base-pair reads. The authors' analysis ran thus. A later analysis tallied about 77 million unique TCR beta chains across the 660 or so repertoires, and approximately 12 million of those chains were shared by two or more donors. A nearest-neighbor algorithm error-corrected the raw reads and collapsed the reads into unique sequences, merging closely related sequences to remove PCR and sequencing errors. To assign V, D and J gene segments, CDR3 sequences were aligned to IMGT reference sequences. For a sequence to be retained, a match of at least six nucleotides to both a V gene segment and a J gene segment was required. A rearrangement was called productive if the CDR3 had no stop codons and remained in frame with V and J, and every other rearrangement was called non-productive. Following IMGT convention, CDR3 was defined as the stretch from the second conserved V-encoded cysteine up to the conserved J-encoded phenylalanine. The earlier analysis of about 590 of the donors excluded sequences that lacked an unambiguous match to a single V gene segment. In an earlier analysis of around 590 of the donors, a V segment was called functional when productive rearrangements were above 56.7%, and segregating when the standard deviation between donors exceeded 5%. A statistical classification framework was built for diagnosing cytomegalovirus status from the catalog of TCR beta chain sequences. In a later analysis, TCR nucleotide sequences were compared against IMGT/GENE-DB human TR gene sequences so that V and J genes could be assigned. A later analysis assigned CDR3 sequences and most-parsimonious VDJ recombination scenarios with the TCRdist pipeline. In a later analysis, every TCR beta chain was defined by the combination of its CDR3 amino acid sequence and its V-gene family, and reads without a unique V-gene family were dropped. In a later analysis, 550 to 650 highly shared, low-generation-probability nucleotide sequences were removed to address suspected cross-contamination and a sequencing artifact. A later analysis calculated a clonal expansion index for each public chain from normalized within-repertoire ranks of inferred template counts. A later analysis computed generation probabilities with a VDJ recombination model fitted to out-of-frame rearrangements, and checked the results against IGoR. In a later analysis, hypergeometric tests were used to score TCR-TCR, TCR-HLA and TCR-CMV co-occurrence, with a repertoire-size bias correction applied to TCR pairs. In a later analysis, false discovery rates were estimated by permuting HLA or CMV assignments 20 times. In a later analysis, co-occurring TCRs were grouped using DBSCAN, with TCRdist sequence similarity added in when clustering inside HLA-allele-positive subsets. Repertoires with fewer than 30,000 or more than 120,000 public chains were left out of co-occurrence clustering, as were about 5 repertoires with anomalous nucleotide sharing. TCRdb provides this immuneACCESS table in a form limited to in-frame rearrangements. Some clones are lacking; in checked studies, under half of them reflect an unresolved V gene, and why the rest are absent is not known. V and J calls and clone size follow that table, whereas D and trimming were derived from the DNA. A total of over 200,000 clones appear in this sample, about 80% of them only once. The leading ten clones occupy over 1.5% of the sample.

CDR1 and CDR2 are read off the germline V gene (reference sequence) as SGHNT and YYREEE. V is pared back by 4 bases and J by 0 bases, with 11 bases lying between the germline termini. There are 15 amino acids in the CDR3, from cysteine to phenylalanine inclusive. Of the read, only the CDR3 DNA is kept; its 45 bases are in frame from base 1. The cohort consisted of more than 650 healthy bone marrow donors. All cohort members were sampled while nominally healthy, although unrecorded immune exposures were likely present. The donor was CMV seronegative and was included in the group of about 400 seronegative cohort members. Each donor provided a peripheral blood sample, and peripheral blood mononuclear cells were used for TCR beta sequencing. The Qiagen DNeasy Blood Extraction Kit was used to extract genomic DNA from the blood cell samples. Comments on this clone: It lacks a known antigen. No base qualities exist here, and no much larger clone lies one base off it.

Input material: PBMCs. Recombination linked TRBV5-4 to TRBJ2-4, and TRBD2 may be the D gene, going by 6 matching bases. The clonotype comes from a male donor in good health and CMV-seronegative. The CDR3 reads as follows: CASSPEGLAKNIQYF. The DNA sequence is TGTGCCAGCAGCCCGGAGGGGCTAGCCAAAAACATTCAGTACTTC. The entire variable domain, with the stretches around the CDR3 drawn from the reference TRBV5-4 and TRBJ2-4 proteins, is ETGVTQSPTHLIKTRGQQVTLRCSSQSGHNTVSWYQQALGQGPQFIFQYYREEENGRGNFPPRFSGLQFPNYSSELNVNALELDDSALYLCASSPEGLAKNIQYFGAGTRLSVL.